Included here is one T cell receptor (beta chain) sequence, with context. This sample was included in a study of blood T cell repertoires in COVID-19. Study context: Sites across the United States, Italy and Spain contributed samples from acute and convalescent COVID-19. PBMCs, B-cell-depleted T cells, or T cells were the source of the cDNA or gDNA that made up the material.

As originally analysed: Scientists estimated how many nucleated cells there were by amplifying reference gene primers. Assay used: immunoSEQ multiplex PCR; TCRdb lists only in-frame clones, some missing. V and J calls and clone size are as listed in that table; D and trimming were resolved from the DNA. Of over 200,000 clones in the sample, about nine tenths were seen once. Sequences were obtained from peripheral blood. The receptor was isolated from a woman in her fifties or sixties with acute or convalescent COVID-19.

In DNA form, the CDR3 reads TGCGCCAGCAGCTTGTCAGGCGGGGGGGCTACTACCTACAATGAGCAGTTCTTC. Translated, it gives CASSLSGGGATTYNEQFF. V and J are TRBV5-1 and TRBJ2-1, with 9 positions matching TRBD2. This CDR3 comprises 18 residues. Germline trimming cut 1 base from V and 2 bases from J; bases unmatched to any gene: 10. In germline, CDR1 is SGHRS, CDR2 YFSETQ. Complete variable domain (other parts from reference TRBV5-1 and TRBJ2-1): KAGVTQTPRYLIKTRGQQVTLSCSPISGHRSVSWYQQTPGQGLQFLFEYFSETQRNKGNFPGRFSGRQFSNSRSEMNVSTLELGDSALYLCASSLSGGGATTYNEQFFGPGTRLTVL.